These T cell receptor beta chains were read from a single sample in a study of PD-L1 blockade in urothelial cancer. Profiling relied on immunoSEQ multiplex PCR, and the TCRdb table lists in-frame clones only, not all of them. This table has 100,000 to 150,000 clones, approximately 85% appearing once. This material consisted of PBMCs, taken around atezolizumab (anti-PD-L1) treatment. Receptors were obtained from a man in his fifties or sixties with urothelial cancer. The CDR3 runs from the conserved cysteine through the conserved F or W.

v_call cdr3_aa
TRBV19 CASRLAGVVTGELFF
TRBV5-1 CASSLELASSYNEQFF
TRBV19 CASLSTGGTDELNYGYTF
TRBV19 CASNGGRSYNSPLHF
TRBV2 CASSEGAETDTQYF
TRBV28 CASNPVLRGEQYF
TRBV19 CASTAGQGTYEQYF
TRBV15 CATSTSLTGGNYEQYF
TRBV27 CASSLSGGYNSPLHF
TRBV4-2 CASSQATQGAGANVLTF
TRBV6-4 CASSPVFSYNEQFF
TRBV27 CASTLRSGTSGRNYNEQFF
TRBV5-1 CASSPGGPSRALSYEQYF
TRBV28 CASAGDGGYTF
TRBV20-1 CSARQGDGYTF
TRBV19 CASSSSGSRETQYF
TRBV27 CASSPGLAGGSDTQYF
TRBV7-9 CASSPGGQGNQPQHF
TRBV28 CASTLFGPGQGLYGYTF
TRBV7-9 CASSLTSGTGEQFF
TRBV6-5 CASSKGVGNQPQHF
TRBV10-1 CASSVVRSGELFF
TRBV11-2 CASTPGSSSRYYEQYF
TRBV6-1 CASRATGESPLHF
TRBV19 CASTRGGTGELFF
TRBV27 CASSRDRGLRYTEAFF
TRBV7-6 CASSFSPGQGQYF
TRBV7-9 CASEASGQGWTEAFF
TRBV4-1 CASSQDIVNQPQHF
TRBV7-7 CASSLAGGAENTIYF
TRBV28 CASSLKVSALQGNTEAFF
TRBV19 CASSLHHGRQFEAFF
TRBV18 CASSPPRQRTATNEKLFF
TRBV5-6 CASSLGLVKFF
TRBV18 CASSFLDSAYEQYF
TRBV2 CASRRAGGPTDTQYF
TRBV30 CAWSGRGGWRETQYF
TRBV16 CASSQSLKGVGELFF
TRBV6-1 CASSVAGGNGNYGYTF
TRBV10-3 CAISSGDTQYF
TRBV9 CASSLSPTNTGELFF
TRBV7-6 CASSRMQGRGNTIYF
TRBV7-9 CASSPTGNRGSYNEQFF
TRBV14 CASSLIAGGLMNTEAFF
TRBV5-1 CASSAIPSGSKETQYF
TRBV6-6 CASSEDRATSYEQYF
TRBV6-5 CASGGRGTYEQYF
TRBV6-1 CASSDRTGGFYGYTF
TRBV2 CASSERQGAGELFF
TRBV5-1 CASSLAGIRGGGTNVLTF
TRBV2 CASKGLGDMNTEAFF
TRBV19 CASSIRQGADTQYF
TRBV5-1 CASSPDSLNNEQFF
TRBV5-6 CASSWDRHEQFF
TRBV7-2 CASSLAPGNRAKNIQYF
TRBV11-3 CASSLTGGGGTQYF
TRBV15 CATSSTETQYF